The 20 T cell receptor beta chains below come from one sample, sequenced in a study of blood T cell repertoires in COVID-19. Assay: immunoSEQ multiplex PCR; the TCRdb copy retains only in-frame clones and omits some. Of 150,000 or so clones listed, around 79% are singletons. Source material: peripheral blood. These TCRs come from a woman aged 55-70 years with COVID-19, enrolled during active disease.

This chain connects TRBV5-4 to TRBJ2-5; the D is unclear. Between the trimmed V and J ends, which lost 2 bases and 8 bases, there was a span of 16 bases. The CDR3 extends over 14 amino acids. Germline V gene data show CDR1 as SGHNT and CDR2 as YYREEE (reference sequence). CDR3 sequence reads: CASSLMSGPETQYF. The CDR3 bases are TGTGCCAGCAGCTTAATGTCGGGTCCGGAAACCCAGTACTTC.

This chain links TRBV24-1 with TRBJ1-3, with D unclear. V was pared by 2 bases and J by 0 bases, with 10 bases between. Germline V lookup: CDR1 KGHDR, CDR2 SFDVKD. The CDR3 is 16 residues long. The CDR3 nucleotides read TGTGCCACCAGTGATTCGGGGAGTTTCTCTGGAAACACCATATATTTT. Its protein is CATSDSGSFSGNTIYF.

DNA for the CDR3: TGTGCCAGCAGCGTAGCTCAGGGCTCCTACAATGAGCAGTTCTTC. Translation gives CASSVAQGSYNEQFF. The V call is TRBV9, the J call TRBJ2-1, with a possible D match to TRBD1 (5 bases). The germline V gene has CDR1 SGDLS and CDR2 YYNGEE. With 0 bases removed from V and 0 bases from J, the gap between germline ends came to 7 bases. The CDR3 runs to 15 residues.

CDR3 region: CASSLEPGQDFSEAFF. CDR3 sequence (DNA): TGCGCCAGCAGCTTGGAACCGGGACAGGACTTCTCTGAAGCTTTCTTT. J is TRBJ1-1 and V is TRBV5-1; 8 bases align to TRBD1. Looked up from germline, CDR1 is SGHRS and CDR2 is YFSETQ. CDR3 size: 16 residues. V dropped 0 bases and J dropped 6; count of bases not matched to a gene: 10. Full variable domain (rest looked up from reference TRBV5-1 and TRBJ1-1): KAGVTQTPRYLIKTRGQQVTLSCSPISGHRSVSWYQQTPGQGLQFLFEYFSETQRNKGNFPGRFSGRQFSNSRSEMNVSTLELGDSALYLCASSLEPGQDFSEAFFGQGTRLTVV.

The chain combines TRBV3-1 (or the pseudogene TRBV3-2) with TRBJ1-6, with 9 bases fitting TRBD1. The J segment lost 10 bases and the V segment lost 3 bases, leaving 4 bases of the junction unmatched. CDR1 and CDR2 (germline): LGHDT, YNNKEL (reference sequence). CDR3 length equals 14 residues. CDR3 DNA sequence: TGTGCCAGCAGCCATTGGGACAGGGAGTCACCCCTCCACTTT. Translation: CASSHWDRESPLHF.

The chain joins TRBV2 to TRBJ2-5; 7 bases are shared with TRBD1. Germline V gene lookup returns CDR1 SNHLY and CDR2 FYNNEI. The junction had 2 bases not matched to a gene; V was cut back by 2 bases and J by 2 bases. The CDR3 extends over 14 amino acids. The CDR3 protein is CASSEMGQQETQYF. The CDR3 coding sequence is TGTGCCAGCAGTGAAATGGGACAGCAAGAGACCCAGTACTTC.

This chain uses TRBV5-1 with TRBJ2-5; 11 positions match TRBD2. V was clipped by 0 bases and J by 3 bases; unmatched bases: 10. Germline-derived CDR1 and CDR2 are SGHRS and YFSETQ. The CDR3 consists of 18 residues. CDR3 protein: CASSLVPTSGAKKETQYF. CDR3 bases: TGCGCCAGCAGCTTGGTGCCGACTAGCGGGGCCAAAAAAGAGACCCAGTACTTC.

The genes are TRBV27 and TRBJ2-7, with 7 bases matching TRBD1. The germline gives CDR1 MNHEY, CDR2 SMNVEV (reference sequence). The CDR3 extends over 15 amino acids. The trim removed 4 bases at V and 3 bases at J, leaving 9 bases unmatched. The CDR3 DNA follows: TGTGCCAGCAGTTGGCGACAGGGAATAAACTACGAGCAGTACGTC. This codes for CASSWRQGINYEQYV.

The gene calls are TRBV7-3 and TRBJ2-7, with TRBD2 as a possible D gene (7 bases). This CDR3 is 13 amino acids long. The germline V and J ends were trimmed by 6 bases and 6 bases, with 15 bases remaining between them. The germline V gene has CDR1 SGHTA and CDR2 FQGTGA. In nucleotides, the CDR3 is TGTGCCAGCAGTCTTCGGGGGGCGCTCGAGCAGTACTTC. It specifies CASSLRGALEQYF.

This chain uses TRBV6-1 with TRBJ2-5; a possible D gene is TRBD1 (5 bases). The length of the CDR3 is 13 residues. Germline CDR1 reads MNHNS; CDR2 reads SASEGT. Between the trimmed V and J ends, which lost 2 bases and 5 bases, there was a span of 9 bases. The CDR3 loop is CASSEHRKETQYF. In DNA form, the CDR3 reads TGTGCCAGCAGTGAACACAGGAAGGAGACCCAGTACTTC.

This chain uses TRBV6-5 with TRBJ1-1; D is undetermined. The CDR3 consists of 13 residues. CDR1 and CDR2 (germline): MNHEY, SVGAGI. V dropped 1 base and J dropped 5 bases, with 8 bases sitting between them. Here the CDR3 DNA reads TGTGCCAGCAGTTACTATCTTGAGACTGAAGCTTTCTTT. Translated, it gives CASSYYLETEAFF.

This chain joins TRBV24-1 and TRBJ2-2; 9 bases line up with TRBD1. Germline assignment: CDR1 KGHDR and CDR2 SFDVKD. The CDR3 contains 16 residues. V was pared by 0 bases and J by 7 bases, with 5 bases of the junction left unmatched. The chain's CDR3 is CATSDLPQGAIGELFF. CDR3 bases: TGTGCCACCAGTGATTTGCCACAGGGGGCCATCGGGGAGCTGTTTTTT.

This chain connects TRBV7-2 to TRBJ1-5; 8 positions agree with TRBD1. This CDR3 contains 15 residues. The V and J ends lost 4 bases and 3 bases, in that order; junction bases with no gene match: 5. Germline assignment: CDR1 SGHTA and CDR2 FQGNSA. The CDR3 region is CASSSRQGFNQPQHF. CDR3 in DNA: TGTGCCAGCAGCTCTAGACAGGGGTTCAATCAGCCCCAGCATTTT.

This clone was counted a single time. The V and J genes are TRBV3-1 (or the pseudogene TRBV3-2) and TRBJ2-4; 7 positions match TRBD1. Germline-derived CDR1 and CDR2 are LGHDT and YNNKEL (reference sequence). The trim removed 2 bases at V and 16 bases at J, leaving 14 bases unmatched. The CDR3 totals 14 residues. The CDR3 bases are TGTGCCAGCAGCCAAAATGCTGCTTACGGGACAGTCTACTTC. Encoded protein: CASSQNAAYGTVYF.

V gene TRBV5-1 combines with J gene TRBJ2-2; 10 bases fit TRBD1. Germline CDR1 and CDR2: SGHRS and YFSETQ. Unmatched junction bases numbered 4, after V lost 1 base and J lost 4 bases. This CDR3 comprises 16 residues. CDR3 bases: TGCGCCAGCAGCTTGATGACAGGGGGCGGCACCGGGGAGCTGTTTTTT. This translates into CASSLMTGGGTGELFF.

The chain has TRBV6-5 and TRBJ2-1, with TRBD2 matching 11 bases. Trimming removed 2 bases from V and 9 bases from J; junction bases left unmatched: 6. CDR1 MNHEY and CDR2 SVGAGI come from the germline V gene. CDR3 length equals 15 residues. CDR3 amino acids: CASSYLAGGQSEQFF. The CDR3, as DNA: TGTGCCAGCAGTTACCTAGCGGGAGGACAGAGTGAGCAGTTCTTC.

This sequence joins TRBV6-6 and TRBJ1-3, with D uncertain. Germline V gene lookup returns CDR1 MNHNY and CDR2 SVGAGI (reference sequence). The CDR3 has 16 residues. V lost 0 bases to trimming and J lost 0 bases, with 9 bases between them. The CDR3 loop reads CASSYSTGISGNTIYF. In nucleotides, the CDR3 is TGTGCCAGCAGTTACTCGACGGGGATCTCTGGAAACACCATATATTTT.

V is TRBV18 and J is TRBJ1-4; TRBD1 matches 7 bases. The J segment lost 5 bases and the V segment lost 1 base, leaving 7 bases of the junction unmatched. The CDR3 extends over 16 amino acids. From germline, CDR1 is KGHSH and CDR2 LQKENI. The DNA of the CDR3 is TGTGCCAGCTCACCACGGACGACAGGGTCAAATGAAAAACTGTTTTTT. Encoded protein: CASSPRTTGSNEKLFF.

This clone has only a few counts. This sequence joins TRBV2 and TRBJ1-2; D remains unclear. The CDR3 runs 13 residues. CDR1 SNHLY and CDR2 FYNNEI come from the germline V gene. Deletions cut 2 bases from V and 6 bases from J, with 10 bases between. The CDR3 region is CASSELPGDGYTF. The CDR3 nucleotides are TGTGCCAGCAGTGAATTACCCGGGGATGGCTACACCTTC.

The chain recombines TRBV6-5 with TRBJ2-3; D might be TRBD1 (7 bases). V lost 2 bases to trimming and J lost 6 bases, with 12 bases between them. The V gene's germline CDR1 is MNHEY and CDR2 SVGAGI. This CDR3 comprises 14 residues. CDR3 loop: CASSYGQEGDTQYF. As DNA, the CDR3 is TGTGCCAGCAGTTACGGACAGGAGGGTGATACGCAGTATTTT.